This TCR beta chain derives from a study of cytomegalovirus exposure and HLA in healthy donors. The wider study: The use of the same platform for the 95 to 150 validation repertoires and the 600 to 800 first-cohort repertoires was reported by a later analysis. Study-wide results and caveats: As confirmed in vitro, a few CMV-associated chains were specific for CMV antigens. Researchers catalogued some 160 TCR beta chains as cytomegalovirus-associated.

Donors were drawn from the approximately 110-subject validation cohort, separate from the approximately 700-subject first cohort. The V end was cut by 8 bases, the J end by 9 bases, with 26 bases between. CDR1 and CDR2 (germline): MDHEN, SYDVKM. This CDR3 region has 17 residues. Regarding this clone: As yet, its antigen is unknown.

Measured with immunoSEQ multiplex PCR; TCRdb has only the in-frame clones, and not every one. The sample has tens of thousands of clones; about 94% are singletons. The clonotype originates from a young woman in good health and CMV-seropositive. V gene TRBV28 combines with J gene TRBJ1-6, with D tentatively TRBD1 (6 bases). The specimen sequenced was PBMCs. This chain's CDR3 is CASHSQRGGVRGSPLHF. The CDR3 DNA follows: TGTGCCAGCCATTCCCAGAGAGGGGGGGTCAGGGGTTCACCCCTCCACTTT.